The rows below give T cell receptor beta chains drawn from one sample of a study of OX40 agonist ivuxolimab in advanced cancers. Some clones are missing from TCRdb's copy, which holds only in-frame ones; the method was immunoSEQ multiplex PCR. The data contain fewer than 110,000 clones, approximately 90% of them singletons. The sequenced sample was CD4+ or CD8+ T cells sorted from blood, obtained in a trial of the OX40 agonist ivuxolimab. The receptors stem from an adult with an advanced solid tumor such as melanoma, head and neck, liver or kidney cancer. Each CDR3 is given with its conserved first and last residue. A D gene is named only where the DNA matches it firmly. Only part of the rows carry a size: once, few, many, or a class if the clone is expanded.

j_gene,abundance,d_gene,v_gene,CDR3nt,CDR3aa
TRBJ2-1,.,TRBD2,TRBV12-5,TGTGCTAGTGGTTTGTTCCCGACTAGCGGGAGGCGGGATGAGCAGTTCTTC,CASGLFPTSGRRDEQFF
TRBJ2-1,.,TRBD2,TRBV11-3,TGTGCCAGCAGCTTAGCCTCATCTAGCGGAGGCGAGCAGTTCTTC,CASSLASSSGGEQFF
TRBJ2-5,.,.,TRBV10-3,TGTGCCACGGCAGGGGGGCGGCAAGAGACCCAGTACTTC,CATAGGRQETQYF
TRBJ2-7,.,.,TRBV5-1,TGCGCCAGCAGCTCCGAAGGAGCCTCCTACGAGCAGTACTTC,CASSSEGASYEQYF
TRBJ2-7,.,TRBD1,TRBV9,TGTGCCAGCAGCGTAGACAGGGGCGAGCAGTACTTC,CASSVDRGEQYF
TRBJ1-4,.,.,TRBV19,TGTGCCAGTAGTGCTCCAGCTGCAACTAATGAAAAACTGTTTTTT,CASSAPAATNEKLFF
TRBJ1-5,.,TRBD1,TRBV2,TGTGCCAGCAGCGACAGGGCCTATAGCAATCAGCCCCAGCATTTT,CASSDRAYSNQPQHF
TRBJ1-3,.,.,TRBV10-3,TGTGCCATCAGGGGCGGGGAGGGGAGCTCTGGAAACACCATATATTTT,CAIRGGEGSSGNTIYF
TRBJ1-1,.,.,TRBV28,TGTGCCAGCAGCCCAAACAGGAACACTGAAGCTTTCTTT,CASSPNRNTEAFF
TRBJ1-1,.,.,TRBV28,TGTGCCAGCAGTAACAGCGGGACGGTCACTGAAGCTTTCTTT,CASSNSGTVTEAFF
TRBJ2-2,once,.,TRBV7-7,TGTGCTAGCAGCTTAGATGGCAGCACCGGGGAGCTGTTTTTT,CASSLDGSTGELFF
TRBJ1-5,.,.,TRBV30,TGTGCCTGGAGTGTAGGGGGACGTGGCGGTCAGCCCCAGCATTTT,CAWSVGGRGGQPQHF
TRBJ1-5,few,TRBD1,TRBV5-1,TGCGCCAGCAGCCTTACAGGGGGCAGTTTCAATCAGCCCCAGCATTTT,CASSLTGGSFNQPQHF
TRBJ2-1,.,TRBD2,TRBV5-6,TGTGCCAGCAGCTTACTGACTAGCGATAACAATGAGCAGTTCTTC,CASSLLTSDNNEQFF
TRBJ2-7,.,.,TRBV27,TGTGCCAGCAGTTTCGGCGGCAGAAGCTCCTACGAGCAGTACTTC,CASSFGGRSSYEQYF
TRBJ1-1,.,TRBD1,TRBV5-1,TGCGCCAGCAGCATCGGGACAGCTAGGAACACTGAAGCTTTCTTT,CASSIGTARNTEAFF
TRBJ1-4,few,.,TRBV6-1,TGTGCCAGCACTCTAGGGGGGGGCGCGAGTGAAAAACTGTTTTTT,CASTLGGGASEKLFF
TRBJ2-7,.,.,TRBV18,TGTGCCAGCTCACCAGGAACTAACATCTACGAGCAGTACTTC,CASSPGTNIYEQYF
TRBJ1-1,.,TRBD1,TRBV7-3,TGTGCCAGCAGCGTACGACAGGGGTGGAACACTGAAGCTTTCTTT,CASSVRQGWNTEAFF
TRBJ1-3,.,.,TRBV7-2,TGTGCCAGCAGCTTAGGACAGCTGGGAAACACCATATATTTT,CASSLGQLGNTIYF
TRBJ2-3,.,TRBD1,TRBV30,TGTGCCTGGAGTTTAAGGGACAGGACCACAGATACGCAGTATTTT,CAWSLRDRTTDTQYF
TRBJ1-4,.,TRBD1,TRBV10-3,TGTGCCATCAGTGATGCAGGGGGTAGTGAAAAACTGTTTTTT,CAISDAGGSEKLFF
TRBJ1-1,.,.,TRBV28,TGTGCCAGCAGACGGAACAGGAACACTGAAGCTTTCTTT,CASRRNRNTEAFF
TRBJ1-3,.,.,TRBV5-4,TGTGCCAGCCATCGATCTGGGGGGACCTCTGGAAACACCATATATTTT,CASHRSGGTSGNTIYF
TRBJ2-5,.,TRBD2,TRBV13,TGTGCCAGCAGCCCGCTAGCGGGAGGGCTGGAGACCCAGTACTTC,CASSPLAGGLETQYF
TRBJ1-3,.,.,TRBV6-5,TGTGCCAGCAGTTACTCCAGGGAGGCTGGAAACACCATATATTTT,CASSYSREAGNTIYF
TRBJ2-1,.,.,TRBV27,TGTGCCAGCAGTTGGAGTCCATACTACAATGAGCAGTTCTTC,CASSWSPYYNEQFF
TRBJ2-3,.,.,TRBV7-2,TGTGCCAGCAGCTTAGCAGGGGGAGGGCCCGATACGCAGTATTTT,CASSLAGGGPDTQYF
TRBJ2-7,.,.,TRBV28,TGTGCCAGCAGTTTGGCAGGAGGCGAGCAGTACTTC,CASSLAGGEQYF
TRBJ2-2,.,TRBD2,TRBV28,TGTGCCAGCAGGCCTAGCGGGAGTATGACCGGGGAGCTGTTTTTT,CASRPSGSMTGELFF
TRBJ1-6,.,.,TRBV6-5,TGTGCCAGCAGTTACTCGGGAGGGGATAATTCACCCCTCCACTTT,CASSYSGGDNSPLHF
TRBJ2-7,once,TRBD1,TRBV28,TGTGCCAGCAGTTTATTCGAACAGGGGGACTACGAGCAGTACTTC,CASSLFEQGDYEQYF
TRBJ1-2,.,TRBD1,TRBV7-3,TGTGCCAGCAGCTCAGGACAGGGCCTCCTTGGCTACACCTTC,CASSSGQGLLGYTF
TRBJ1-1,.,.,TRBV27,TGTGCCAGCAGTTGGGACCCCTGGAGTGAAGCTTTCTTT,CASSWDPWSEAFF
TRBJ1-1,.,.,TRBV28,TGTGCCAGCAGCTCTCTCTCGGAGGGCATGACTGAAGCTTTCTTT,CASSSLSEGMTEAFF
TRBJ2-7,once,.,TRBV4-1,TGCGCCAGCAGCCCCAAGGTGACCAGGGAGACCTCCTACGAGCAGTACTTC,CASSPKVTRETSYEQYF
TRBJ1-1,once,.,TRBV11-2,TGTGCCAGCAGCTTAGTGTGGACTGAAGCTTTCTTT,CASSLVWTEAFF
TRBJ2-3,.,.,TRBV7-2,TGTGCCAGCAGCTTTCAAGCGAGTAGCACAGATACGCAGTATTTT,CASSFQASSTDTQYF
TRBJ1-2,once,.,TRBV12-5,TGTGCTAGTGCCACGGACCTGCGCTATGGCTACACCTTC,CASATDLRYGYTF
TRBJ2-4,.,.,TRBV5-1,TGCGCCAGCAGCACCGGTGGAGGGGATAACATTCAGTACTTC,CASSTGGGDNIQYF
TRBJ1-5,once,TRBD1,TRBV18,TGTGCCAGCTCACCGGGACAGGGTAGCAATCAGCCCCAGCATTTT,CASSPGQGSNQPQHF
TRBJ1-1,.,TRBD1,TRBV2,TGTGCCAGCAAGTTGGGGACAGGTATGAACACTGAAGCTTTCTTT,CASKLGTGMNTEAFF
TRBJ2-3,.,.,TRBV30,TGTGCCTGGAGTCGAGTCTCTAGCACAGATACGCAGTATTTT,CAWSRVSSTDTQYF
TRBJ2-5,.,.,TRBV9,TGTGCCAGCAGCGTAGGAAGGGGTGGGCAAGAGACCCAGTACTTC,CASSVGRGGQETQYF
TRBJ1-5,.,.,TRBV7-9,TGTGCCAGCAGCTTAGTGTCGGTCAATCAGCCCCAGCATTTT,CASSLVSVNQPQHF
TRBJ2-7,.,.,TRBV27,TGTGCCAGCAGTCCCTCTTGGGGCACCTACGAGCAGTACTTC,CASSPSWGTYEQYF
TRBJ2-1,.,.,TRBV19,TGTGCCAGTAGTATAGATTGGGATCTTAGCTCCCCCTACAATGAGCAGTTCTTC,CASSIDWDLSSPYNEQFF
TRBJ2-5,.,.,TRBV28,TGTGCCAGCGGGACGGCAGGGGCGAGCCAAGAGACCCAGTACTTC,CASGTAGASQETQYF
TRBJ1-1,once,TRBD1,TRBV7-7,TGTGCTAGCAGCTTAGGGACAGGGGCGTCGAACACTGAAGCTTTCTTT,CASSLGTGASNTEAFF
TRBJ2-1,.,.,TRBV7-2,TGTGCCAGCAGCTTAGCACTAGCCCAGGGGAATGAGCAGTTCTTC,CASSLALAQGNEQFF
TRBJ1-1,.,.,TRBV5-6,TGTGCCAGCAGCTTACTACAGGAGACCGGAGCTTTCTTT,CASSLLQETGAFF
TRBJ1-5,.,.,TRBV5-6,TGTGCCAGCAGCTTGGTGGGCTATGATCAGCCCCAGCATTTT,CASSLVGYDQPQHF
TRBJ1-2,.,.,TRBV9,TGTGCCAGCAGTGAAGGATCACTTACGTCCCTAGCTAACTATGGCTACACCTTC,CASSEGSLTSLANYGYTF
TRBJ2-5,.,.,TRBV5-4,TGTGCCAGCAGCTTGGGAGGGGCAGGCGGGGAGACCCAGTACTTC,CASSLGGAGGETQYF
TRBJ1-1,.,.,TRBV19,TGTGCCAGTAGATGGGCGGGAGGGGCTGAAGCTTTCTTT,CASRWAGGAEAFF